This note documents a single T cell receptor beta chain sequence. This sample stems from a study of T-cell reconstitution after alpha-beta-depleted transplantation in children. In germline, CDR1 is WNHNN, CDR2 SYGVQD (reference sequence). The CDR3 is 14 residues long. V lost 4 bases and J lost 2, with 10 bases in between. Unique molecular identifiers were used in preparing the TCRbeta library. TCRdb independently ran MiXCR on the PCR reads; one entry per CDR3 protein. This table holds about 270,000 distinct CDR3 sequences, about 10% found once. This chain joins TRBV10-1 and TRBJ2-3; tentative D call: TRBD2 (5 bases). Sequencing was performed on PBMCs from the stem cell graft donor, taken from the stem cell graft. The source of this sequence is a human donor who donated a stem cell graft to a child with SCID. The DNA of the CDR3 is TGCGCCAGCAGTGCCGAGGGTACCACAGATACGCAGTATTTT. Protein product: CASSAEGTTDTQYF.